This T cell receptor (beta chain) stems from a study of blood T cells in healthy people across ages (dated by TCRdb to the mid-2010s). Background on the whole study: In model experiments, roughly one uniquely barcoded TCR beta cDNA molecule per two T cells was captured by template switching. Using the same blood draw, the study looked at two additional independent replicas of 1 million unique cDNA reads for two donors, one aged 18 to 30 and the other aged 80 or older. The study measured age-related changes in TCR beta repertoire diversity using deep sequencing normalized with unique cDNA molecular identifiers. The donors were split into four age groups: young (average around 15 years), middle-aged (39), aged (more than 60) and long-lived (roughly 77).

A distance of 11 bases separates the germline ends of V and J, which lose 7 bases and 1 base respectively. The CDR3 goes from the cysteine to the phenylalanine over 13 residues. Kept here is only the CDR3 DNA, which spans 39 bases and is read in frame from base 1. The germline V gene sets CDR1 to SQVTM and CDR2 to ANQGSEA. Receptors were amplified or captured by 5' RACE. Sequencing was performed on an Illumina HiSeq 2500. A second PCR of roughly 6 to 12 cycles was performed with a sample-barcoded 5' primer and a J-beta primer mix. Each TCR beta cDNA molecule received a unique molecular identifier from a template-switch 5' adaptor carrying 12 random nucleotides. Each sample yielded at least 2.5 million CDR3-containing paired-end reads. First-strand cDNA was synthesized from all RNA with the Mint cDNA synthesis kit, primed by a TRBC-specific oligonucleotide. All cDNA was treated with uracil-DNA glycosylase and then went through a first 18-cycle PCR with the universal primers M1SS and BC2_uni_R. The authors' pipeline ran thus. Each sample was normalized by randomly selecting 1 million high-quality reads, each carrying a distinct molecular identifier. Instead of being binned into consensus sequences, reads with shared molecular identifiers were discarded. MiTCR, with a Q25 quality threshold and the strictest error-elimination algorithm, was used for CDR3 identification, clonotype clustering and error correction. A nonparametric unseen species model with Euler transformation was used to estimate a lower bound on total TCR beta diversity. TCRdb itself trimmed the public reads at Q25 with fastp, ran MiXCR and retained productive beta chains. A single entry per CDR3 protein holds the most common genes and DNA from its merged rows. TCRdb, not the original authors, processed these V and J calls. For this sample the table gives roughly 800,000 distinct CDR3 sequences, of which 25% were detected only once. The ten biggest clones cover roughly a tenth of the sample.

The study at large found these results: Observed TCR beta diversity per million T cells fell roughly linearly with age, and a significant reduction was already apparent by age roughly 41. Compared with the aged group, more naive CD4+ T cells, fewer expanded clones and increased TCR diversity were shown by the long-lived group, suggesting age selection. There was a strong correlation between observed TCR beta diversity and the percentage of naive T cells measured by flow cytometry. Because the CMV infection status of the donors was unknown, age-related changes in expanded clonotypes may potentially have been confounded. Bulk unsorted PBMC profiling prevented conclusive comparison of naive and antigen-experienced compartments. Total diversity estimates from one million sequenced T cells were considered lower bounds and underestimates.

Concerning this clonotype: It has no known antigen specificity. Qualities for individual bases were not recorded, and no much larger clone is one base off.

The 35 to 40 donors, aged 6 to 90 years, were systemically healthy Caucasian individuals from Russia. Roughly 10 milliliters of peripheral blood were drawn from each donor into EDTA-treated Vacutainer tubes. Ficoll-Paque density-gradient centrifugation was used to isolate PBMCs, with at least 6 million obtained per sample. Total RNA was extracted from PBMCs with Trizol reagent, with at least 5 micrograms obtained per sample. The percentages of naive CD45RAhigh/CD27high T cells were determined by flow cytometry on a PBMC aliquot from every donor. This sample also appeared in a second study, on T cells of mothers and their children. That second report states: Nine systemically healthy Caucasian individuals served as donors, namely three mothers together with their six children. cDNA synthesis used all of the extracted RNA, with approximately 1.4 ug of RNA in each 15 ul reaction. In the second PCR, the M1S primer introduced both the sample barcodes and 2-4 random nucleotides. Over 8 million TCR beta CDR3 reads came from each mother, compared with roughly 2.8 million reads from each child. Thymic selection similarly shapes TCR recombination output in related and unrelated pairs, with minor effect from inherited differences. Normalized repertoire overlap in related mother-child pairs was always slightly higher than in unrelated mother-child pairs, but the difference was never significant. No persistent microchimeric T cell clones were detected, at a sensitivity of about 100 clones per million clonotypes. To look for features that set related mother-child pairs apart from unrelated individuals, the researchers ran deep NGS to compare the TCR beta repertoires of mothers and children. On average, the children were around 11 +/- 4 years old, while the mothers were approximately 41 +/- 4 years old. After adapter ligation with NEBNext reagents, the libraries were sequenced on Illumina HiSeq 2000 with 100+100 nt paired-end reads. To prevent cross-contamination, the mother and child libraries were prepared a month apart and were sequenced in separate runs. Between roughly 450,000 and 2,000,000 distinct TCR beta clonotypes were identified per donor. Naive TCR beta clonotypes were estimated from low-frequency clonotypes matched to each donor's FACS-determined naive share, without sorting.

This clonotype originated in a boy aged 5-17 years in good health. Sequences were obtained from blood. The rearranged segments are TRBV29-1 and TRBJ1-3; the D gene lacks a confident call. The CDR3 reads CSGRDASGNTIYF. In nucleotides, the sequence is TGCAGCGGGAGGGATGCATCTGGAAACACCATATATTTT.